This T cell receptor beta chain was sequenced during a study of blood T cell repertoires in COVID-19. Across the study: Samples of COVID-19 (acute and convalescent) were obtained from the United States, Italy and Spain. PBMCs, B-cell-depleted T cells, or T cells provided the cDNA or gDNA that made up the material.

V gave up 1 base and J gave up 8 bases, with 26 bases separating them. Germline loops: CDR1 SEHNR, CDR2 FQNEAQ (reference sequence). The CDR3 sequence is 18 residues long. Authors' analysis steps: Estimated nucleated cell counts came from reference gene primer amplification. Profiling relied on immunoSEQ multiplex PCR, and the TCRdb table lists in-frame clones only, not all of them. D and trimming come from the DNA, and the V and J calls and clone size come from that table. The top ten clones hold 9.5% to 15% of a sample with more than 100,000 clones, almost 85% of them seen once. The sequence was collected from a woman under 40 who had recovered from COVID-19. Material: peripheral blood. V usage is TRBV7-9 and J usage is TRBJ1-2; perhaps TRBD1 as D (5 bases). CDR3 bases: TGTGCCAGCAGCTTAGTCAGAACCCGAGACAGCCGGGTGGAGGGCTACACCTTC. Translation gives CASSLVRTRDSRVEGYTF.